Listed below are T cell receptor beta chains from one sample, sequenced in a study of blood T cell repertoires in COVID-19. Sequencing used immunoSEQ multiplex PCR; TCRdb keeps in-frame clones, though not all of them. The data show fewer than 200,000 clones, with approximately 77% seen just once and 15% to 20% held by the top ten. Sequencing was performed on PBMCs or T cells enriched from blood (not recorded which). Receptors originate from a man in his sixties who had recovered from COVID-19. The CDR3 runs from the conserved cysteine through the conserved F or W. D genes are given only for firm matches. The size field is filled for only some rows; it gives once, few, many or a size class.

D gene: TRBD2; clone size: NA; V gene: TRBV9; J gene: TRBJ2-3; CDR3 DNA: TGTGCCAGCAGCGTAGCTTCAACTAGCGGGGGGCGGAATACGCAGTATTTT; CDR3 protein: CASSVASTSGGRNTQYF
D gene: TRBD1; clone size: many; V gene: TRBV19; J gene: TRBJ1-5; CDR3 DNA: TGTGCCAGTAGGGTCACAGGGGAGAATCAGCCCCAGCATTTT; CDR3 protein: CASRVTGENQPQHF
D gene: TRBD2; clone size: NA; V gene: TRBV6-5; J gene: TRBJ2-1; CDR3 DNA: TGTGCCACCGCTATAGCGGGAGGGCGTAATGAGCAGTTCTTC; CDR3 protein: CATAIAGGRNEQFF
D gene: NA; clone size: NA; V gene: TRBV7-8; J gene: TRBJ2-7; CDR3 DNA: TGTGCCAGCAGCCCCGACTGGGAGCAGTACTTC; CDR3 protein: CASSPDWEQYF
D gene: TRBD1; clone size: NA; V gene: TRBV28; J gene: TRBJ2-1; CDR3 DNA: TGTGCCAGCAAAGAGCGGACAGGGAGAAATGAGCAGTTCTTC; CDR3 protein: CASKERTGRNEQFF
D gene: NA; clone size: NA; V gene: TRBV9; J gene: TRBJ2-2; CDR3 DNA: TGTGCCAGCAGCGCCCTGGAGGCGAACACCGGGGAGCTGTTTTTT; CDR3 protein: CASSALEANTGELFF
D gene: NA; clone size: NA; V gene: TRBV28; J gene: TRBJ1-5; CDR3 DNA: TGTGCCAGCAGAGGAGGGAATCAGCCCCAGCATTTT; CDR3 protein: CASRGGNQPQHF
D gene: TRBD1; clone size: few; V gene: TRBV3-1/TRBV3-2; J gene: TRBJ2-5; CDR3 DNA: TGTGCCAGCAGCCCTCGGACAGGGTTCCCCTCAGGGGAGACCCAGTACTTC; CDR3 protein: CASSPRTGFPSGETQYF
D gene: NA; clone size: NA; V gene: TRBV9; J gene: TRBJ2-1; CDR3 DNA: TGTGCCAGCAGCCAACGGGCGGGAAACAATGAGCAGTTCTTC; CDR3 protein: CASSQRAGNNEQFF
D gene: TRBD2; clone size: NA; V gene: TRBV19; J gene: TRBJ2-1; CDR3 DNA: TGTGCCAGTAGTCCCCGACTAGCGGGAGTGAATGAGCAGTTCTTC; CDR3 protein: CASSPRLAGVNEQFF
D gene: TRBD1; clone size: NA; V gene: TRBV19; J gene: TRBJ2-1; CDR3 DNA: TGTGCCGTCAGACAGGGGGGGAATGAGCAGTTCTTC; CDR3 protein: CAVRQGGNEQFF
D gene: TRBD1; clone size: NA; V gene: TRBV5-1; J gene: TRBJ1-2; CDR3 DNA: TGCGCCAGCAGCATTGCTCCGGGACAGGCTAACTATGGCTACACCTTC; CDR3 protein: CASSIAPGQANYGYTF
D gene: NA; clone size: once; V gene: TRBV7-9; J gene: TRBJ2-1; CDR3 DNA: TGTGCCAGCAGCTTGGGACACCCGCTTACCTACAATGAGCAGTTCTTC; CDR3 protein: CASSLGHPLTYNEQFF
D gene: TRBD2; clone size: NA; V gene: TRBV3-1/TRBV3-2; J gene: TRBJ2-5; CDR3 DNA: TGTGCCAGCAGCCAACTAGCGGGGTACGACGGGGAGACCCAGTACTTC; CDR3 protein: CASSQLAGYDGETQYF
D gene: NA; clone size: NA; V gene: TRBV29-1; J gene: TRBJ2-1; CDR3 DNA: TGCAGCGCCGGCCGGGGCAATGAGCAGTTCTTC; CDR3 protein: CSAGRGNEQFF
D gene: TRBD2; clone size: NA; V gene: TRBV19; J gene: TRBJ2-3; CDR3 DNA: TGTGCCAGTAGTCAGACTAGCGGGGCCCCTTCACCTACGCAGTATTTT; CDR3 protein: CASSQTSGAPSPTQYF
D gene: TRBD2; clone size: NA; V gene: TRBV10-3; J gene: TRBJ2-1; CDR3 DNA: TGTGCCATCAGTGATAGATTAGCGGGAGACAATGAGCAGTTCTTC; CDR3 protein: CAISDRLAGDNEQFF
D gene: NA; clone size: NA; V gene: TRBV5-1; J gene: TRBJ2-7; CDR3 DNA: TGCGCCAGCAGCTCAGGGGTCTACGAGCAGTACTTC; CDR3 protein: CASSSGVYEQYF
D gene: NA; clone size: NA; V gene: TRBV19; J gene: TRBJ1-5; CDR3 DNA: TGTGCCAGTAGTATAGATTCATCAGGGCCCAATCAGCCCCAGCATTTT; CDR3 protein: CASSIDSSGPNQPQHF
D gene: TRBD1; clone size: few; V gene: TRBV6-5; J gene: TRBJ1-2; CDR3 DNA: TGTGCCAGCGTTGAGGGGGCGAACTATGGCTACACCTTC; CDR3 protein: CASVEGANYGYTF
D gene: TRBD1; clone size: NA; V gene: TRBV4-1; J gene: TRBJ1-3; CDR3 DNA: TGCGCCAGCAGCCCGGGGACAGGGGTAGGAAACACCATATATTTT; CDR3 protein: CASSPGTGVGNTIYF
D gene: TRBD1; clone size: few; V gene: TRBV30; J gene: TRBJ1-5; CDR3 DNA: TGTGCCTGGGGCAGGGGGCTGGAGCAGCCCCAGCATTTT; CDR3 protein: CAWGRGLEQPQHF
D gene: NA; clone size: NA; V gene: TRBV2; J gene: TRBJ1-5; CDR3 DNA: TGTGCCAGCAGTGACGGAGGGGCGGGCAATCAGCCCCAGCATTTT; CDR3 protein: CASSDGGAGNQPQHF
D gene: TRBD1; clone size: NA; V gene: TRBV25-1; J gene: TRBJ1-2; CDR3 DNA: TGTGCCAGCAGTGAAGAGAGACAGGGGAGAGCTGGCTACACCTTC; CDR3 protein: CASSEERQGRAGYTF
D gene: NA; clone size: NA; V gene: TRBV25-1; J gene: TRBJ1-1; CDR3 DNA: TGTGCCAGCACGGATGACAGGAACACTGAAGCTTTCTTT; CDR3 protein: CASTDDRNTEAFF
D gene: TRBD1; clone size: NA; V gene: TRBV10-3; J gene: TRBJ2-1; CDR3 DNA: TGTGCCATCAGTGAGTCGGACAGGGGGCCTCCTTTGGTGAATGAGCAGTTCTTC; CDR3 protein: CAISESDRGPPLVNEQFF